The T cell receptor beta chain under discussion was sequenced for a study of blood T cell repertoires in COVID-19. Background on the study: T cells, B-cell-depleted T cells, or PBMCs supplied cDNA or gDNA.

The CDR3 has 13 amino acids. V lost 8 bases to trimming and J lost 7 bases, with 15 bases between them. Profiled with immunoSEQ multiplex PCR; TCRdb holds only in-frame clones, not every one. This table has tens of thousands of clones, about four fifths appearing once. Sequenced input: peripheral blood. The V call is TRBV12-3 or TRBV12-4, the J call TRBJ2-1; tentative D call: TRBD2 (6 bases). The receptor comes from a man aged 40-49 years with acute or convalescent COVID-19. CDR3 region: CASSPGGINEQFF. Here the CDR3 DNA reads TGTGCCAGCTCCCCTGGGGGGATTAATGAGCAGTTCTTC.